This T cell receptor (beta chain) was profiled in a study of T-cell reconstitution after alpha-beta-depleted transplantation in children. Study-wide results and limits: Several hundred expanded graft clones reportedly were the source of alpha-beta T cells about two months after transplant. Hyperexpanded clones declined; after one year, newly produced T cells mostly supplied diversity. Surviving thymic progenitors and recipient T cells were the source of high TCRbeta diversity at day 60 in some patients.

Molecular barcoding with unique molecular identifiers was used for the TCRbeta library. In TCRdb, the PCR reads were re-called with MiXCR into one record per CDR3 protein. The sample consists of some 120,000 distinct CDR3 sequences, roughly 23% of them appearing once. V was shortened by 3 bases and J by 2 bases, with 12 bases between the two germline ends. Germline values: CDR1 DFQATT, CDR2 SNEGSKA (reference sequence). This CDR3 region has 14 residues. This clonotype was counted a few times. Antigen specificity is unknown. The source is a male patient aged 2 to 10 who had a stem cell transplant for chronic granulomatous disease, so the T cells may come from the graft donor. This chain joins TRBV20-1 and TRBJ2-3; no definite D call. The source material was PBMCs, mostly from graft donor cells, sampled 180 days after TCRalphabeta/CD19-depleted stem cell transplant. CDR3 protein: CSASGGRYTDTQYF. Written as DNA, the CDR3 is TGCAGTGCTAGCGGCGGCAGGTACACAGATACGCAGTATTTT.